These 11 T cell receptor beta chains came from one sample sequenced in a study of shared T cell receptors in the human thymus. Assay used: immunoSEQ multiplex PCR; TCRdb lists only in-frame clones, some missing. This table has 700,000 or so clones, 80% to 90% appearing once. These data are also associated with another study on human thymus T cells.

The sample comprised thymocytes. These receptors came from a girl less than two years old with a congenital heart defect.

The chain links TRBV6-5 to TRBJ2-3, with unresolved D. This CDR3 spans 15 amino acids. The V end lost 1 base, the J end lost 1 base, and 9 bases lay between the germline ends. Looked up from germline, CDR1 is MNHEY and CDR2 is SVGAGI. CDR3 residues: CASSYYRGGTDTQYF. Written as DNA, the CDR3 is TGTGCCAGCAGTTACTACCGAGGTGGCACAGATACGCAGTATTTT.

This chain uses TRBV4-1 with TRBJ2-7, with TRBD2 as a possible D gene (6 bases). V shed 1 base and J shed 0 bases, with 19 bases lying between them. Germline-derived CDR1 and CDR2 are MGHRA and YSYEKL. This CDR3 spans 18 amino acids. The CDR3 region has the DNA TGCGCCAGCAGCCAAGTAGTGTCCCTTCGGGGGACCTCCTACGAGCAGTACTTC. It codes for CASSQVVSLRGTSYEQYF.

V and J are TRBV5-1 and TRBJ2-1, with TRBD2 identical over 8 bases. V trimming: 0 bases; J trimming: 4 bases; junction bases outside the gene matches: 12. This CDR3 has 18 amino acids. Germline V gene lookup returns CDR1 SGHRS and CDR2 YFSETQ. Here the CDR3 DNA reads TGCGCCAGCAGCTTGGATGGCGGGGGGCTCCGAATTTACAATGAGCAGTTCTTC. Translating gives CASSLDGGGLRIYNEQFF.

The chain employs TRBV29-1 and TRBJ2-2; D may be TRBD1 (5 bases). This CDR3 comprises 13 residues. The germline V gene has CDR1 SQVTM and CDR2 ANQGSEA. V was clipped by 6 bases and J by 5 bases, with 13 bases between them. CDR3 sequence reads: CSVKDRETGELFF. The CDR3 DNA sequence: TGCAGCGTGAAAGACAGAGAGACCGGGGAGCTGTTTTTT.

The gene calls are TRBV19 and TRBJ1-2, with 7 bases fitting TRBD1. The trim removed 5 bases at V and 4 bases at J, leaving 13 bases unmatched. The CDR3 covers 16 residues. Per the germline V gene, CDR1 is LNHDA and CDR2 is SQIVND (reference sequence). CDR3 amino acids: CASSVLKRTGSYGYTF. The CDR3, as DNA: TGTGCCAGTAGTGTCCTTAAAAGGACAGGCAGCTATGGCTACACCTTC.

The chain links TRBV11-3 to TRBJ2-3, with TRBD1 matching over 8 bases. Germline V gene sequence: CDR1 SGHNT, CDR2 YENEEA. The CDR3 spans 14 residues. J was trimmed by 2 bases and V by 5 bases; bases with no gene match: 3. CDR3: CASSNRGTTDTQYF. CDR3 DNA: TGTGCCAGCAGCAACAGGGGGACCACAGATACGCAGTATTTT.

The V gene is TRBV15, the J gene TRBJ1-1, with no clear D. The germline V gene has CDR1 LNHNV and CDR2 YYDKDF (reference sequence). The V end was cut by 0 bases, the J end by 6 bases, with 8 bases between. There are 13 residues in the CDR3. The CDR3: CATSRDYRAEAFF. CDR3 DNA: TGTGCCACCAGCAGAGATTACCGGGCTGAAGCTTTCTTT.

This clone showed up just a few times. This chain uses TRBV5-1 with TRBJ1-1, with 9 nucleotides matching TRBD1. The length of the CDR3 is 15 residues. Germline V gives CDR1 SGHRS, CDR2 YFSETQ. V shed 3 bases and J 1 base; nucleotides not matched to a gene: 4. DNA for the CDR3: TGCGCCAGCAGCTGGGGGGGACAGGGGAACACTGAAGCTTTCTTT. The encoded protein is CASSWGGQGNTEAFF.

V is TRBV4-1 and J is TRBJ2-1, with 9 nucleotides matching TRBD2. V shed 2 bases, J shed 7 bases, and the junction held 9 bases outside the gene matches. The germline CDR1 and CDR2 sequences are MGHRA and YSYEKL. The CDR3 totals 16 residues. In DNA form, the CDR3 reads TGCGCCAGCAGCCAATCAGCGGGGGGCCAAGGGAATGAGCAGTTCTTC. This gives the protein CASSQSAGGQGNEQFF.

V usage is TRBV30 and J usage is TRBJ1-2; possible D gene TRBD1, 6 bases. The CDR3 has 16 amino acids. The V gene lost 0 bases and the J gene lost 4 bases, with 18 bases spanning the gap. Germline CDR1 and CDR2: GTSNPN and SVGIG (reference sequence). The DNA of the CDR3 is TGTGCCTGGAGTGTGGTTGGGGCACAGGGATCCTATGGCTACACCTTC. Protein: CAWSVVGAQGSYGYTF.

This sequence joins TRBV30 and TRBJ1-1; TRBD1 might be the D (5 bases). This CDR3 comprises 14 residues. The V end lost 4 bases, the J end lost 1 base, and 13 bases lay between the germline ends. Germline assignment: CDR1 GTSNPN and CDR2 SVGIG (reference sequence). CDR3 amino acids: CAWNRAGWNTEAFF. The CDR3 DNA reads TGTGCCTGGAATCGGGCAGGGTGGAACACTGAAGCTTTCTTT. Full variable domain (remainder filled in from reference TRBV30 and TRBJ1-1): SQTIHQWPATLVQPVGSPLSLECTVEGTSNPNLYWYRQAAGRGLQLLFYSVGIGQISSEVPQNLSASRPQDRQFILSSKKLLLSDSGFYLCAWNRAGWNTEAFFGQGTRLTVV.